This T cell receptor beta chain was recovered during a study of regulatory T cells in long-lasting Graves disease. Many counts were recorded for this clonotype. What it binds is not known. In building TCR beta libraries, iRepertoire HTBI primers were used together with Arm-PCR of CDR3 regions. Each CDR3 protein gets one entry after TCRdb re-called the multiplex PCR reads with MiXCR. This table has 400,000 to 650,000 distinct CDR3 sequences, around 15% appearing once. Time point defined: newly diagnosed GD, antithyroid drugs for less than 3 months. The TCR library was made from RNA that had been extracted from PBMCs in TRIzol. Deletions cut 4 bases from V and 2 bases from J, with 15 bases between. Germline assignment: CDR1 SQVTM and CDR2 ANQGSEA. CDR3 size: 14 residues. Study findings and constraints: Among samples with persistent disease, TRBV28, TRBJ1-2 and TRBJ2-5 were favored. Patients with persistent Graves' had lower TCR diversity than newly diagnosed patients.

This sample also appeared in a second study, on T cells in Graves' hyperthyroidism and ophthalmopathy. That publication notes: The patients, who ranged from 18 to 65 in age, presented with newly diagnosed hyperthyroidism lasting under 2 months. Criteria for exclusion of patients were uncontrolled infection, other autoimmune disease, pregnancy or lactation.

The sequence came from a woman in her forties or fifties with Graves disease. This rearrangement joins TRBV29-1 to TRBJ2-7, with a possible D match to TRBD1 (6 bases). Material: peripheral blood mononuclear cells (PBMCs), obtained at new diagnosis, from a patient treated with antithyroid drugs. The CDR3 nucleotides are TGCAGCGTTGCCCCAGGGGACAAGACCTACGAGCAGTACTTC. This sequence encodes CSVAPGDKTYEQYF.